The T cell receptor beta chain described here comes from a study of control samples from healthy donors and cancer patients (dated by TCRdb to 2019 to 2021). Points on this clone: Its specific antigen is unknown. It has no much larger one-base neighbor in the sample; base qualities were not kept.

Library preparation used the immunoSEQ multiplex PCR assay. What TCRdb holds here is the immuneACCESS table cut down to in-frame rearrangements. Part of the clones is not present; checked against another copy, under half of the missing clones reflect an unresolved V gene, and the others are unexplained. The sample table contains roughly 170,000 clones; only one count was recorded for approximately 95% of them. The ten largest clones represent roughly 1.5% of the sample. Trimming removed 3 bases from V and 2 bases from J, leaving 7 bases between the germline ends. There are 13 amino acids in the CDR3, from cysteine to phenylalanine inclusive. Only the CDR3 part of the read is kept: 39 bases, read in frame from the first base. The germline V gene yields SGHDN for CDR1 and FVKESK for CDR2.

Recombination joined TRBV14 with TRBJ1-2, with TRBD1 perhaps the D gene, on 5 matching bases. The specimen sequenced was blood. The clonotype originates from a man between 18 and 29 years old in good health. The nucleotide sequence reads as follows: TGTGCCAGCAGCCAGGGGCCAAACTATGGCTACACCTTC. This codes for CASSQGPNYGYTF.